A single sample is the source of the 8 T cell receptor beta chains below, sequenced in a study of cytomegalovirus exposure and HLA in healthy donors (TCRdb year 2017). Library method: the immunoSEQ multiplex PCR assay. The multiplex PCR relied on a mix of 60 forward primers for TCR Vbeta segments and 13 reverse primers for TCR Jbeta segments. The clones in this table, taken by TCRdb from immuneACCESS, are in-frame only. Not every clone is retained; where verified, under half of the shortfall comes from an unresolved V gene, and the cause of the rest is unknown. Here the sample has 110,000 or so clones; under 90% occur a single time. Roughly 2.2% of the sample goes to the ten largest clones. The sequencing input was PBMCs. Receptors originate from a woman aged 25 to 39 in good health and CMV-seronegative.

In regard to this clone: Other DNA sequences in the same sample also yield this CDR3. The gene calls are TRBV19 and TRBJ1-2; possible D gene TRBD1, 5 bases. Germline loops: CDR1 LNHDA, CDR2 SQIVND (reference sequence). The CDR3 spans 17 residues. Deletions cut 7 bases from V and 0 bases from J, with 21 bases between. CDR3 residues: CASNRPPGFSANYGYTF. In DNA form, the CDR3 reads TGTGCCAGTAATCGCCCTCCAGGGTTCAGTGCTAACTATGGCTACACCTTC.

This clone was found once. One junction end disagrees with the germline gene, perhaps due to a read error. This chain links TRBV7-7 with TRBJ2-1, with D uncertain. Germline-derived CDR1 and CDR2 are SSHAT and FNYEAQ (reference sequence). This CDR3 is built from 13 residues. CDR3 amino acids: CASSLDSYNEQFF. The CDR3 DNA sequence: TGTGCTAGCAGCTTAGACTCGTACAATGAGCAGTTCTTC. The full variable domain, completed using reference TRBV7-7 and TRBJ2-1, is GAGVSQSPRYKVTKRGQDVTLRCDPISSHATLYWYQQALGQGPEFLTYFNYEAQPDKSGLPSDRFSAERPEGSISTLTIQRTEQRDSAMYRCASSLDSYNEQFFGPGTRLTVL.

The chain employs TRBV18 and TRBJ1-1, with D possibly being TRBD1 (5 bases). The CDR3 has 16 amino acids. V gave up 1 base and J gave up 5 bases, with 17 bases separating them. CDR1 KGHSH and CDR2 LQKENI come from the germline V gene. The CDR3 DNA sequence: TGTGCCAGCTCACCACGTAGATCTGACCGGGGGACTGAAGCTTTCTTT. It is translated as CASSPRRSDRGTEAFF. Combining the CDR3 with reference TRBV18 and TRBJ1-1 gives the whole variable domain NAGVMQNPRHLVRRRGQEARLRCSPMKGHSHVYWYRQLPEEGLKFMVYLQKENIIDESGMPKERFSAEFPKEGPSILRIQQVVRGDSAAYFCASSPRRSDRGTEAFFGQGTRLTVV.

This chain links TRBV9 with TRBJ2-7; D perhaps matches TRBD2 (5 bases). CDR1 and CDR2 (germline): SGDLS, YYNGEE. The V and J ends lost 0 bases and 1 base respectively, with 11 bases between them. The CDR3 contains 15 residues. For the CDR3, the DNA is TGTGCCAGCAGCGTAGGGCTAGCAGATTCCTACGAGCAGTACTTC. This encodes CASSVGLADSYEQYF.

This sequence joins TRBV2 and TRBJ2-3; 8 bases map to TRBD2. Germline V CDR1 and CDR2: SNHLY, FYNNEI. The CDR3 totals 18 residues. V lost 6 bases, J lost 0 bases, and 14 bases stayed unmatched. The CDR3 reads CASRPSSGASGSTDTQYF. The CDR3, as DNA: TGTGCCAGCAGACCTTCGAGCGGGGCTAGCGGGAGCACAGATACGCAGTATTTT.

This chain links TRBV27 with TRBJ2-1, with 7 positions matching TRBD2. CDR3 length: 15 amino acids. Germline V gene data show CDR1 as MNHEY and CDR2 as SMNVEV (reference sequence). J gave up 0 bases and V 7 bases, and 6 bases lay outside the gene matches. CDR3 nucleotides: TGTGCCAGCAAAGGTGGCGGGAGCTCCTACAATGAGCAGTTCTTC. Amino acid sequence: CASKGGGSSYNEQFF.

The J gene is TRBJ2-7, the V gene TRBV28, with D perhaps matching TRBD2 (5 bases). The V and J ends lost 5 bases and 6 bases respectively, with 17 bases between them. This CDR3 contains 14 residues. Germline CDR1 reads MDHEN; CDR2 reads SYDVKM. CDR3 nucleotides: TGTGCCAGCAGTGCACCTGGAGGTTGGGCCGAGCAGTACTTC. Encoded protein: CASSAPGGWAEQYF. Together with reference TRBV28 and TRBJ2-7, the CDR3 gives the full variable domain: DVKVTQSSRYLVKRTGEKVFLECVQDMDHENMFWYRQDPGLGLRLIYFSYDVKMKEKGDIPEGYSVSREKKERFSLILESASTNQTSMYLCASSAPGGWAEQYFGPGTRLTVT.

This clone was observed a handful of times. A read error may produce the germline difference seen at one junction end. The chain links TRBV14 to TRBJ2-2; 9 nucleotides line up with TRBD1. Germline V gene sequence: CDR1 SGHDN, CDR2 FVKESK. This CDR3 contains 15 residues. The DNA of the CDR3 is TGTGCCAGCACCCAAAAGGACAGGGGTATCGGGGAGCTGTTTTTT. Encoded protein: CASTQKDRGIGELFF.